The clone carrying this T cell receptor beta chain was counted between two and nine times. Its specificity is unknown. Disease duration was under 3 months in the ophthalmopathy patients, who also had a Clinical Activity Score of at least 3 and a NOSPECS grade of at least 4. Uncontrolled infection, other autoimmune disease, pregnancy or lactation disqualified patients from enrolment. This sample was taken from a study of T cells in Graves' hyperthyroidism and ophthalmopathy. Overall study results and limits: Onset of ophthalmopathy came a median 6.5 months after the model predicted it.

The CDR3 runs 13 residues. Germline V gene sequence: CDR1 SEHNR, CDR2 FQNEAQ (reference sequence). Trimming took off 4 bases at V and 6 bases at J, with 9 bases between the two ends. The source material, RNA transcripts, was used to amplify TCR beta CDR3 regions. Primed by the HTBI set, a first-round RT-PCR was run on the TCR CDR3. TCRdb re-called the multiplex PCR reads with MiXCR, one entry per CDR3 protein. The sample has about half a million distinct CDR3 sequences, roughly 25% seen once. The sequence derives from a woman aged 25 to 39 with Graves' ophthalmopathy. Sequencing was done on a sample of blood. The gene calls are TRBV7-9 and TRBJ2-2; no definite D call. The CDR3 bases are TGTGCCAGCAGCTCTCTGGATGCCGGGGAGCTGTTTTTT. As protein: CASSSLDAGELFF. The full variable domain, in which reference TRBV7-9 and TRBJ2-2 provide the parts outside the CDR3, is DTGVSQNPRHKITKRGQNVTFRCDPISEHNRLYWYRQTLGQGPEFLTYFQNEAQLEKSRLLSDRFSAERPKGSFSTLEIQRTEQGDSAMYLCASSSLDAGELFFGEGSRLTVL.